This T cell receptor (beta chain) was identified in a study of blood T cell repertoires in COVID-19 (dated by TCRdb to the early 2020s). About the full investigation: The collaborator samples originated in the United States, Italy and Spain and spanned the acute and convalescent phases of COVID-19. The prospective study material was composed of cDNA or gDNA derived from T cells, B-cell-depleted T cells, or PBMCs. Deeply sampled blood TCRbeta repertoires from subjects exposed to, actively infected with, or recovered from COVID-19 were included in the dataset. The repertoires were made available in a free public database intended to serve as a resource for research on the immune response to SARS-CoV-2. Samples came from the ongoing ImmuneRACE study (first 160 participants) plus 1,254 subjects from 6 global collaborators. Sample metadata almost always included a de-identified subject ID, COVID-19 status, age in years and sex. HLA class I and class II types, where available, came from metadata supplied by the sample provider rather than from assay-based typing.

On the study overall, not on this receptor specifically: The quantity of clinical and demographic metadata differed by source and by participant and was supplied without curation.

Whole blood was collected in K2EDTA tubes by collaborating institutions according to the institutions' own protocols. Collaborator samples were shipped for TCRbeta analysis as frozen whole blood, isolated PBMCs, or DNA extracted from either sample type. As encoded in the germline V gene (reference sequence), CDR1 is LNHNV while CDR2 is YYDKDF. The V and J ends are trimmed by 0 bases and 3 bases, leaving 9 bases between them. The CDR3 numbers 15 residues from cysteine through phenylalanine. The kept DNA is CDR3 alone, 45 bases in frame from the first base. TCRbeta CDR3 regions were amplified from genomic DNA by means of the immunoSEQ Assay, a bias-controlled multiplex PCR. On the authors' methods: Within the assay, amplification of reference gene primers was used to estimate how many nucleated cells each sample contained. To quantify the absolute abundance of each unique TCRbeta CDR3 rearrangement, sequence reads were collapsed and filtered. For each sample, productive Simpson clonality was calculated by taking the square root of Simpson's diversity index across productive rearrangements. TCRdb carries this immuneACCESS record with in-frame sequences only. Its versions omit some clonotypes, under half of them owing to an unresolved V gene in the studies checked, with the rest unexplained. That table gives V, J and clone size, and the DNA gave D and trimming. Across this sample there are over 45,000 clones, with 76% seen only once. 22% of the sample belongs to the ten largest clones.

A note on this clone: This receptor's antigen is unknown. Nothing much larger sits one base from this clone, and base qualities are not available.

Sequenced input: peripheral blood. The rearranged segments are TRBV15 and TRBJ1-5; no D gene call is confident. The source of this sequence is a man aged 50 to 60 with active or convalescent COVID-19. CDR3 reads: CATSRDASYNQPQHF. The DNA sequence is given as TGTGCCACCAGCAGAGATGCCAGTTACAATCAGCCCCAGCATTTT. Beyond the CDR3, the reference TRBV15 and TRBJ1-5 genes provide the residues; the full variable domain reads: DAMVIQNPRYQVTQFGKPVTLSCSQTLNHNVMYWYQQKSSQAPKLLFHYYDKDFNNEADTPDNFQSRRPNTSFCFLDIRSPGLGDTAMYLCATSRDASYNQPQHFGDGTRLSIL.